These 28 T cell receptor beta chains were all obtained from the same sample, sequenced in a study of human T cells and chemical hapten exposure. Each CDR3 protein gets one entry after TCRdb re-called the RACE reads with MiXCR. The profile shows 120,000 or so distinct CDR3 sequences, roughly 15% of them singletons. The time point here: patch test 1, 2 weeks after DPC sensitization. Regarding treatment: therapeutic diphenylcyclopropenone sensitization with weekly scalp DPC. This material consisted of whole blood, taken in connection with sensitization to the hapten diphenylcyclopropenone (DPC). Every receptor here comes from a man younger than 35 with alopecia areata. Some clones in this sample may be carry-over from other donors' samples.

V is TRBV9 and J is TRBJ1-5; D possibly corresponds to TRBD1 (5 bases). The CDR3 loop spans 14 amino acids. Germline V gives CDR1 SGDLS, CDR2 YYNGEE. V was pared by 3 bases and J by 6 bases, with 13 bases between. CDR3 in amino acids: CASSAGTPGQPQHF. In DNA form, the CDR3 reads TGTGCCAGCAGCGCAGGGACGCCAGGTCAGCCCCAGCATTTT.

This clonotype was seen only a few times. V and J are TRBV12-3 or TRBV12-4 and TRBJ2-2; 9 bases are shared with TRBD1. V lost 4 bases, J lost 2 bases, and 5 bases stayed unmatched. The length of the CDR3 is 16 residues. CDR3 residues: CASSSLDRGNTGELFF. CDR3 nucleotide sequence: TGTGCCAGCAGTTCCTTGGACAGGGGTAACACCGGGGAGCTGTTTTTT.

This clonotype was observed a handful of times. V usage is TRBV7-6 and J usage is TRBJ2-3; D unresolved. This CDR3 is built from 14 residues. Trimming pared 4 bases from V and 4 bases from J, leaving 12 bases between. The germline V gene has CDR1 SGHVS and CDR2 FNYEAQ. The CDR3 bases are TGTGCCAGCAGCTCTAACACCATGGCAGATACGCAGTATTTT. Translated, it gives CASSSNTMADTQYF.

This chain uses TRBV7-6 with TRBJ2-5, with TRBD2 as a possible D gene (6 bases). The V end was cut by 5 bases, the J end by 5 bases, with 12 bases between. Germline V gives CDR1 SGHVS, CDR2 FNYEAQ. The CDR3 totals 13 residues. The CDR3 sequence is CASSHPSAETQYF. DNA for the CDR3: TGTGCCAGCAGCCACCCTAGCGCCGAGACCCAGTACTTC.

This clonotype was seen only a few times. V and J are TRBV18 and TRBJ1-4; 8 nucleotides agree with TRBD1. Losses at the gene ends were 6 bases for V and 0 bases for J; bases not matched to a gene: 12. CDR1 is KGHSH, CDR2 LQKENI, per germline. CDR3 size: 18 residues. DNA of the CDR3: TGTGCCAGCTCCCCCCGGGACAGGCGGTGGGCAACTAATGAAAAACTGTTTTTT. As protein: CASSPRDRRWATNEKLFF.

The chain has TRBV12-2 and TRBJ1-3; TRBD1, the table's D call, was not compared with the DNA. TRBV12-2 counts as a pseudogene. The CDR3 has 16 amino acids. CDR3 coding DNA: TGTGCAAGTCGCTCTTCCCAGGGGTCGGCTGGAAACACCATATATTTT. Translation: CASRSSQGSAGNTIYF.

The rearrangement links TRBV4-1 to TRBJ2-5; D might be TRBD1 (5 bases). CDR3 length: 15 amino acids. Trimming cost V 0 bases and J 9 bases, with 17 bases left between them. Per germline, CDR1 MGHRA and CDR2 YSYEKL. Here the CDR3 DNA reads TGCGCCAGCAGCCAAGAGGGGCTACCTGCTAGGGCCCAGTACTTC. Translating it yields CASSQEGLPARAQYF.

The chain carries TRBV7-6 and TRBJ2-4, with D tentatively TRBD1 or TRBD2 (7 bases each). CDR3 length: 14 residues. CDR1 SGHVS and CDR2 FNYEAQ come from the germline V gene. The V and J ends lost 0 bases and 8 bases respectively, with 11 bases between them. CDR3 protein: CASSLATGRDIQYF. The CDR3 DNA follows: TGTGCCAGCAGCTTAGCGACAGGGAGGGACATTCAGTACTTC. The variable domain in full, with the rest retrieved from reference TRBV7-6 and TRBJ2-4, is GAGVSQSPRYKVTKRGQDVALRCDPISGHVSLYWYRQALGQGPEFLTYFNYEAQQDKSGLPNDRFSAERPEGSISTLTIQRTEQRDSAMYRCASSLATGRDIQYFGAGTRLSVL.

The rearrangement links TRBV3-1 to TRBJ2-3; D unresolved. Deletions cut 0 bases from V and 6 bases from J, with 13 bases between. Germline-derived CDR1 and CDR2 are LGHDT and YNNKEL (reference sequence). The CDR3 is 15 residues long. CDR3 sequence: CASSQEWVDGDTQYF. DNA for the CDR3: TGTGCCAGCAGCCAAGAATGGGTAGATGGGGATACGCAGTATTTT.

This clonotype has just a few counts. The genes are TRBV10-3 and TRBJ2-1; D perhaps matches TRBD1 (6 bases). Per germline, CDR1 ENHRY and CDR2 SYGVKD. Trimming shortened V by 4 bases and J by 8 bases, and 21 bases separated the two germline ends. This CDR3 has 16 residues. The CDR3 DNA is TGTGCCATCAGTGGGTCCAGCGTCCCCTCAGGGGATGAGCAGTTCTTC. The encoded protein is CAISGSSVPSGDEQFF.

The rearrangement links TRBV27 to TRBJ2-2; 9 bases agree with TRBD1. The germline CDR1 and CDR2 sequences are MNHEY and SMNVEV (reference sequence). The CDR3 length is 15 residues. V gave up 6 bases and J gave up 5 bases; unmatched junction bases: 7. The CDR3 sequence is CASSLGDRVTGELFF. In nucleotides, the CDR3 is TGTGCCAGCAGCCTCGGGGACAGGGTGACCGGGGAGCTGTTTTTT.

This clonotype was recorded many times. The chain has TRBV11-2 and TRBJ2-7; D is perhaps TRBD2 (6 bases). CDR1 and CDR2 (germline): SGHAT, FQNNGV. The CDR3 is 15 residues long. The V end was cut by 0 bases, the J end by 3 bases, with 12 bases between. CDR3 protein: CASSLDVAGIYEQYF. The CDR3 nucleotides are TGTGCCAGCAGCTTAGATGTGGCGGGGATCTACGAGCAGTACTTC. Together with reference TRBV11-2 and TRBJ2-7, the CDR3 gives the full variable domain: EAGVAQSPRYKIIEKRQSVAFWCNPISGHATLYWYQQILGQGPKLLIQFQNNGVVDDSQLPKDRFSAERLKGVDSTLKIQPAKLEDSAVYLCASSLDVAGIYEQYFGPGTRLTVT.

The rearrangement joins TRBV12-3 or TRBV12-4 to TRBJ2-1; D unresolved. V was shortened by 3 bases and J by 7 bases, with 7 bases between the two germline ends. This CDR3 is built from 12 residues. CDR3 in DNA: TGTGCCAGCAGTTTTTCCCCAAATGAGCAGTTCTTC. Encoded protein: CASSFSPNEQFF.

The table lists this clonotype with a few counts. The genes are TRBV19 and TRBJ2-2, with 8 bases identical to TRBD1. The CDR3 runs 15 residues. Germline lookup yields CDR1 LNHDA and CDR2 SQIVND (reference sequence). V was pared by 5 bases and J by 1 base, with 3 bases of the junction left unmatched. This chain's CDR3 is CASSRTGLNTGELFF. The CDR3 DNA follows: TGTGCCAGTAGTCGGACAGGGTTGAACACCGGGGAGCTGTTTTTT. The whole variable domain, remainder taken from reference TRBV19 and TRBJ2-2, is DGGITQSPKYLFRKEGQNVTLSCEQNLNHDAMYWYRQDPGQGLRLIYYSQIVNDFQKGDIAEGYSVSREKKESFPLTVTSAQKNPTAFYLCASSRTGLNTGELFFGEGSRLTVL.

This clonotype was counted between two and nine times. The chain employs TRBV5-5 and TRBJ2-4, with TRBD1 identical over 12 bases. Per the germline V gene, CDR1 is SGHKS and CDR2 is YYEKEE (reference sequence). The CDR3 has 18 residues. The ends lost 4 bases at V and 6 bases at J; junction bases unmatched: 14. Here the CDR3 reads CASSTGTGGPGWGNIQYF. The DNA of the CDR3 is TGTGCCAGCAGCACCGGGACAGGGGGCCCTGGTTGGGGAAACATTCAGTACTTC.

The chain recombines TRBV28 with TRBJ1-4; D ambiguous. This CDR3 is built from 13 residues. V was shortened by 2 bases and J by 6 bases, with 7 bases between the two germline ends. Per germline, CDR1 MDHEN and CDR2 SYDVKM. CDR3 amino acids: CASSLPWDEKLFF. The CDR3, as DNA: TGTGCCAGCAGTTTACCGTGGGATGAAAAACTGTTTTTT. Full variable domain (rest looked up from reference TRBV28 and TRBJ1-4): DVKVTQSSRYLVKRTGEKVFLECVQDMDHENMFWYRQDPGLGLRLIYFSYDVKMKEKGDIPEGYSVSREKKERFSLILESASTNQTSMYLCASSLPWDEKLFFGSGTQLSVL.

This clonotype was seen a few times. CDR3 in DNA: TGCAGTGCTAGGGGTCTCCTCTCCTATAATTCACCCCTCCACTTT. Residues: CSARGLLSYNSPLHF. The chain uses TRBV20-1 and TRBJ1-6; no reliable D call. Germline assignment: CDR1 DFQATT and CDR2 SNEGSKA (reference sequence). Deletions cut 3 bases from V and 0 bases from J, with 9 bases between. The CDR3 covers 15 residues.

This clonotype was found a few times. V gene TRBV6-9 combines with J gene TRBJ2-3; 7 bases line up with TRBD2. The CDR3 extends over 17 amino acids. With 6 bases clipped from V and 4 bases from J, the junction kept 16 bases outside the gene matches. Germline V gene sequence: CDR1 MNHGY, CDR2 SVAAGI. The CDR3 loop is CASRDVRGLGGADTQYF. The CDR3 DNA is TGTGCCAGCAGAGATGTCCGGGGCCTGGGAGGGGCAGATACGCAGTATTTT.

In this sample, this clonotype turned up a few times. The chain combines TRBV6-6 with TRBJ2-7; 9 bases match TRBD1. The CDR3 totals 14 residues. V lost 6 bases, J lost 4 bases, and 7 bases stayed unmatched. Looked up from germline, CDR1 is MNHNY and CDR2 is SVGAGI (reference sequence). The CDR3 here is CASRGQGIMYEQYF. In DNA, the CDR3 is TGTGCCAGCAGGGGACAGGGTATCATGTACGAGCAGTACTTC.

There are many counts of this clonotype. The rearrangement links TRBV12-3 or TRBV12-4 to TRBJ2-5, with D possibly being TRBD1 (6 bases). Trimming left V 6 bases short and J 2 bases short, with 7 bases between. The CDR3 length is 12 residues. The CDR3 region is CASRDRQETQYF. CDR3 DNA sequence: TGTGCCAGCAGGGACAGACAAGAGACCCAGTACTTC.

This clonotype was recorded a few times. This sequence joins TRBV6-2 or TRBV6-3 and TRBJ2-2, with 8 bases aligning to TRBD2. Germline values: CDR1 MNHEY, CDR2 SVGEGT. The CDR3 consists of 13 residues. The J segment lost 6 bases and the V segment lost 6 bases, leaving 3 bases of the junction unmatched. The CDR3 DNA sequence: TGTGCCAGCAGCCTGACTAGCGCCGGGGAGCTGTTTTTT. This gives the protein CASSLTSAGELFF.

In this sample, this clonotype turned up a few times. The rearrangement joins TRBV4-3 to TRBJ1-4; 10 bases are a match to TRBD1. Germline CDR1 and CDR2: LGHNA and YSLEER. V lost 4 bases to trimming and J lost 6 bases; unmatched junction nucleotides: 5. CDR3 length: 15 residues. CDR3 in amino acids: CASSPRGQGDEKLFF. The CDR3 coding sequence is TGCGCCAGCAGCCCCCGAGGACAGGGGGATGAAAAACTGTTTTTT.

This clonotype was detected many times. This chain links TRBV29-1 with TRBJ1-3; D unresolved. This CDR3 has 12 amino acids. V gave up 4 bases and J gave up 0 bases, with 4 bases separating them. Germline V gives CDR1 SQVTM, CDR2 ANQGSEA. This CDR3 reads CSVVPSGNTIYF. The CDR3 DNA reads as TGCAGCGTTGTCCCCTCTGGAAACACCATATATTTT.

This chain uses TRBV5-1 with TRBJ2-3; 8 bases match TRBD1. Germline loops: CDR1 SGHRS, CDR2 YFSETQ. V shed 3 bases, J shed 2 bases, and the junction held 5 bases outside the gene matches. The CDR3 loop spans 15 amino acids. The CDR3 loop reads CASSSRGPSTDTQYF. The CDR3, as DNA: TGCGCCAGCAGCTCCAGGGGGCCTTCCACAGATACGCAGTATTTT.

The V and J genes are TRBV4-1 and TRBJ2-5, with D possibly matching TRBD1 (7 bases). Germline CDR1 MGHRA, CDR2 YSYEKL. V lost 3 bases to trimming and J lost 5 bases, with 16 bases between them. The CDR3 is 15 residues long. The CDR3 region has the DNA TGCGCCAGCAGCCACACCACCCCAGGGGGGGAGACCCAGTACTTC. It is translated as CASSHTTPGGETQYF.

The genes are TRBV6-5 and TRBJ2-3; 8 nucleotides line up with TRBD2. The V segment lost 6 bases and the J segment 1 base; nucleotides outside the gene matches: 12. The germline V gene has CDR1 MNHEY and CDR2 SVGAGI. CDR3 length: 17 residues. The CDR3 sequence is CASRRTGTRGGTDTQYF. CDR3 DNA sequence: TGTGCCAGCAGACGAACCGGGACTAGGGGTGGCACAGATACGCAGTATTTT.

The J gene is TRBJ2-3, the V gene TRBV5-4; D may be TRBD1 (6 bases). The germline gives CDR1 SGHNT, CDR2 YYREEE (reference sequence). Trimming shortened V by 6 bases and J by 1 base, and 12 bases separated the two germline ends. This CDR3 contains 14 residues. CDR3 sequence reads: CASNPWTGTDTQYF. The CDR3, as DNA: TGTGCCAGCAACCCATGGACAGGCACAGATACGCAGTATTTT.

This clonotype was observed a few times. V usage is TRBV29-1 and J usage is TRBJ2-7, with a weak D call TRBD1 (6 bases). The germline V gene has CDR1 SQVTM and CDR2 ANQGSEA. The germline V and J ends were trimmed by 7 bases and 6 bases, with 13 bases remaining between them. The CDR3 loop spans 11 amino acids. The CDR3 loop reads CSALQGREQYV. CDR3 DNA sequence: TGCAGCGCGCTACAGGGACGCGAGCAGTACGTC.